Each of the 3 T cell receptor beta chains below was sequenced from the same sample in a study of T cell responses to AZD1222 COVID-19 vaccine (dated by TCRdb to 2020 to 2023). The library was prepared using the immunoSEQ multiplex PCR assay. Held by TCRdb, this immuneACCESS table contains in-frame sequences only and omits some clones. Under half of the omission traces to an unresolved V gene where checked; the cause of the rest is unknown. For this sample the table gives 200,000 or so clones, of which 75% to 90% were detected only once. The ten largest clones take up 2.5% to 3% of the sample. The label giving this sample's time point can be read as: baseline before first vaccination. Reading the label with the study, this specimen's treatment or condition is: meningococcal conjugate vaccine given as trial control. The source was peripheral blood, collected on day 0 of MenACWY control vaccination. The receptors originated from an adult in good health.

The V call is TRBV3-1 (or the pseudogene TRBV3-2), the J call TRBJ1-1; 9 nucleotides match TRBD1. This CDR3 has 14 residues. The J segment lost 5 bases and the V segment lost 2 bases, leaving 3 bases of the junction unmatched. In germline, CDR1 is LGHDT, CDR2 YNNKEL (reference sequence). The CDR3 DNA follows: TGTGCCAGCAGCCAAAGGGACAGGGAGACTGAAGCTTTCTTT. Its translation: CASSQRDRETEAFF.

The chain combines TRBV3-1 (or the pseudogene TRBV3-2) with TRBJ1-1; tentatively, D is TRBD1 (6 bases). The CDR3 is 13 amino acids. Germline lookup yields CDR1 LGHDT and CDR2 YNNKEL (reference sequence). V lost 5 bases and J lost 1, with 8 bases in between. CDR3 in amino acids: CASSTTGNTEAFF. The DNA for the CDR3 is TGTGCCAGCAGCACGACAGGGAACACTGAAGCTTTCTTT.

The V call is TRBV6-4, the J call TRBJ2-1; a weak D match, TRBD2 (5 bases). CDR3 length: 16 residues. V was trimmed by 0 bases and J by 1 base, leaving 10 bases between them. Germline V gives CDR1 MRHNA, CDR2 SNTAGT. The CDR3 loop reads CASSDSASGSYNEQFF. CDR3 in DNA: TGTGCCAGCAGTGACTCAGCCAGCGGTTCCTACAATGAGCAGTTCTTC.